The text below deals with one T cell receptor beta chain. What it binds is not known. The entry originates in a study of T cells after yellow fever vaccination. TCRdb reprocessed the 5' RACE reads with MiXCR, giving one entry per CDR3 protein. The sample has around 310,000 distinct CDR3 sequences; 3.5% to 4.5% are singletons. Study-level points and caveats: Clonotype sharing between CD4 and CD8 compartments was small. There was a possibility that FACS-sorted repertoires contained abundant clonotypes contaminating from the bulk population.

The CDR3 totals 13 residues. The germline CDR1 and CDR2 sequences are SEHNR and FQNEAQ (reference sequence). V shed 5 bases and J shed 9 bases, with 14 bases lying between them. The receptor was derived from a man younger than 30 who received the YFV17D yellow fever vaccine. The sample consisted of PBMCs, taken 15 days after the yellow fever booster vaccination. The chain couples TRBV7-9 to TRBJ1-5; D is unclear. The CDR3 loop reads CASSPNPLGPQHF. CDR3 coding DNA: TGTGCCAGCAGCCCGAATCCCTTAGGGCCCCAGCATTTT.